The rows below give T cell receptor beta chains drawn from one sample of a study of identical twins. TCRdb recomputed calls from the 5' RACE reads with MiXCR, one row per CDR3 protein. The sample records over 250,000 distinct CDR3 sequences, roughly 10% being singletons. These data were likewise used in another study, on yellow fever vaccine responses in identical twins.

Sample: CD8+ T cells sorted from blood. These receptors all come from a woman younger than 35 in good health. Each CDR3 is given with its conserved first and last residue. The order of the fields is CDR3 DNA, CDR3 protein, V gene, J gene, clone size, D gene. D genes are given only for firm matches. Rows may omit the clone size; those that give it use once, few, many or a size class.

CDR3 DNA: TGCAGCGTAAGGGACACTGCCACCGGGGAGCTGTTTTTT
CDR3 protein: CSVRDTATGELFF
V gene: TRBV29-1
J gene: TRBJ2-2
clone size: few
D gene: .

CDR3 DNA: TGTGCCACCAGTTTTACCCGGACAGGGAATGAGCAGTTCTTC
CDR3 protein: CATSFTRTGNEQFF
V gene: TRBV15
J gene: TRBJ2-1
clone size: .
D gene: TRBD1

CDR3 DNA: TGTGCCAGCACCCTGTCAGGGGGCTTCTACGAGCAGTACTTC
CDR3 protein: CASTLSGGFYEQYF
V gene: TRBV11-2
J gene: TRBJ2-7
clone size: .
D gene: TRBD1

CDR3 DNA: TGCAGCCACATTCACGGGAGAGACAATGAGCAGTTCTTC
CDR3 protein: CSHIHGRDNEQFF
V gene: TRBV29-1
J gene: TRBJ2-1
clone size: many
D gene: .

CDR3 DNA: TGCGCCAGCAGGGGACAACCTAATCAGCCCCAGCATTTT
CDR3 protein: CASRGQPNQPQHF
V gene: TRBV10-2
J gene: TRBJ1-5
clone size: .
D gene: .

CDR3 DNA: TGTGCCTGGACCCCGGGGGGGGAAACTGAAGCTTTCTTT
CDR3 protein: CAWTPGGETEAFF
V gene: TRBV30
J gene: TRBJ1-1
clone size: few
D gene: .

CDR3 DNA: TGTGCCAGCAGCTTCGACCAGAATGAGCAGTTCTTC
CDR3 protein: CASSFDQNEQFF
V gene: TRBV7-9
J gene: TRBJ2-1
clone size: few
D gene: .

CDR3 DNA: TGTGCCAGCTCACCGGCTCCGAGGGACACTGAAGCTTTCTTT
CDR3 protein: CASSPAPRDTEAFF
V gene: TRBV18
J gene: TRBJ1-1
clone size: many
D gene: .

CDR3 DNA: TGCGCCAGCAGCTTGGGCGGCAGGATAATCTTC
CDR3 protein: CASSLGGRIIF
V gene: TRBV5-1
J gene: TRBJ1-2
clone size: many
D gene: .

CDR3 DNA: TGCAGCGTTTTCGGACCTGGGCGGGGCGAGCAGTACTTC
CDR3 protein: CSVFGPGRGEQYF
V gene: TRBV29-1
J gene: TRBJ2-7
clone size: many
D gene: .

CDR3 DNA: TGTGCCAGCCCCCAAGGGACAGCTGATCGAGAGACCCAGTACTTC
CDR3 protein: CASPQGTADRETQYF
V gene: TRBV2
J gene: TRBJ2-5
clone size: few
D gene: TRBD1

CDR3 DNA: TGCGCCAGCAGCCCTCGACTAGCGGGGAACAATGAGCAGTTCTTC
CDR3 protein: CASSPRLAGNNEQFF
V gene: TRBV4-3
J gene: TRBJ2-1
clone size: .
D gene: TRBD2

CDR3 DNA: TGTGCCAGCAGCGTAGCCACGGGGGGCACAGATACGCAGTATTTT
CDR3 protein: CASSVATGGTDTQYF
V gene: TRBV9
J gene: TRBJ2-3
clone size: few
D gene: .

CDR3 DNA: TGTGCCAGCAGCGGACGGACAGGGTTCGCTGAAGCTTTCTTT
CDR3 protein: CASSGRTGFAEAFF
V gene: TRBV9
J gene: TRBJ1-1
clone size: many
D gene: TRBD1

CDR3 DNA: TGTGCCAGCAGTTTAGCCCCTAAAAACATTCAGTACTTC
CDR3 protein: CASSLAPKNIQYF
V gene: TRBV28
J gene: TRBJ2-4
clone size: few
D gene: .

CDR3 DNA: TGTGCCAGCAGCCTGGGACAGGCTTCCTACAATGAGCAGTTCTTC
CDR3 protein: CASSLGQASYNEQFF
V gene: TRBV2
J gene: TRBJ2-1
clone size: many
D gene: TRBD1

CDR3 DNA: TGTGCCAGTAGTATAGGTGGGATGGCGTGGACTGAAGCTTTCTTT
CDR3 protein: CASSIGGMAWTEAFF
V gene: TRBV19
J gene: TRBJ1-1
clone size: .
D gene: .

CDR3 DNA: TGTGCCAGCAGCTTAGTCCGGGAGTCGAGAAATGAGAAGTTCTTC
CDR3 protein: CASSLVRESRNEKFF
V gene: TRBV7-9
J gene: TRBJ2-1
clone size: .
D gene: .

CDR3 DNA: TGTGCCAGCAGCACTACTAGCGCAAGCTCCTACAATGAGCAGTTCTTC
CDR3 protein: CASSTTSASSYNEQFF
V gene: TRBV7-9
J gene: TRBJ2-1
clone size: few
D gene: TRBD2

CDR3 DNA: TGTGCCAGCAAGGGGGACAGGCGATACTATGGCTACACCTTC
CDR3 protein: CASKGDRRYYGYTF
V gene: TRBV11-2
J gene: TRBJ1-2
clone size: .
D gene: TRBD1

CDR3 DNA: TGTGCTAGCAGCACCTCCTTGGGCAGTACAGATACGCAGTATTTT
CDR3 protein: CASSTSLGSTDTQYF
V gene: TRBV7-7
J gene: TRBJ2-3
clone size: few
D gene: .

CDR3 DNA: TGTGCCAGCAGCTTATTACCTGCGCCTAGCGGGAGCTTAACCGGGGAGCTGTTTTTT
CDR3 protein: CASSLLPAPSGSLTGELFF
V gene: TRBV11-2
J gene: TRBJ2-2
clone size: .
D gene: TRBD2

CDR3 DNA: TGTGCCAGCAGCCCCTCGCGGGAGTCTAGGTACGAGCAGTACTTC
CDR3 protein: CASSPSRESRYEQYF
V gene: TRBV11-2
J gene: TRBJ2-7
clone size: many
D gene: TRBD2